A single sample is the source of the 2 T cell receptor beta chains below, sequenced in a study of blood T cells in healthy people across ages. A second roughly 6 to 11 cycle PCR used barcoded and J-beta primers. MiXCR, applied by TCRdb to the 5' RACE reads, yields one record per CDR3 protein. The sample holds about 1.6 million distinct CDR3 sequences; about 31% are singletons and the top ten take approximately 10%. The specimen was blood. These receptors all stem from a woman aged 25 to 39 in good health.

CDR3 protein: CASNPGQAYKETQYF. The CDR3 nucleotides read TGTGCCAGCAACCCGGGACAGGCCTATAAAGAGACCCAGTACTTC. This chain links TRBV28 with TRBJ2-5, with TRBD1 matching over 8 bases. The V gene's germline CDR1 is MDHEN and CDR2 SYDVKM. V was pared by 7 bases and J by 3 bases, with 10 bases of the junction left unmatched. This CDR3 has 15 residues.

The rearrangement links TRBV7-9 to TRBJ2-1; unclear D gene. V shed 1 base and J shed 0 bases, with 10 bases lying between them. The CDR3 has 16 amino acids. Germline CDR1 and CDR2: SEHNR and FQNEAQ (reference sequence). The DNA for the CDR3 is TGTGCCAGCAGCTTAGACTTCCGAAGCTCCTACAATGAGCAGTTCTTC. This translates into CASSLDFRSSYNEQFF.